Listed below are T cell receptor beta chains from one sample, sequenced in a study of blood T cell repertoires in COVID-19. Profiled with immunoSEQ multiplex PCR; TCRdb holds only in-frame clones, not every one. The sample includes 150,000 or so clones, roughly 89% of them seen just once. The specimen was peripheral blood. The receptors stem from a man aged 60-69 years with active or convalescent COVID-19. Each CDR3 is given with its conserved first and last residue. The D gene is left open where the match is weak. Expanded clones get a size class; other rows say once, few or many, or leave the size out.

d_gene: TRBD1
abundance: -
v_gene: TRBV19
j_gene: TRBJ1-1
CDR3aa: CASSIFPGGSTEAFF
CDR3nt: TGTGCCAGTAGTATCTTCCCAGGGGGTAGTACTGAAGCTTTCTTT

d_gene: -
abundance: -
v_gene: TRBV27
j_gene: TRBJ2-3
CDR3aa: CASSLQSMATDTQYF
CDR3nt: TGTGCCAGCAGTCTACAGTCGATGGCGACAGATACGCAGTATTTT

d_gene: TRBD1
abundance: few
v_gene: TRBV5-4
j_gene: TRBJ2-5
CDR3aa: CASSLEVHRGETQYF
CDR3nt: TGTGCCAGCAGCCTGGAGGTGCACAGGGGAGAGACCCAGTACTTC

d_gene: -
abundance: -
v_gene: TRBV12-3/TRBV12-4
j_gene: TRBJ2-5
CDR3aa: CASSEGGLETQYF
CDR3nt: TGTGCCAGCAGTGAGGGAGGTTTAGAGACCCAGTACTTC

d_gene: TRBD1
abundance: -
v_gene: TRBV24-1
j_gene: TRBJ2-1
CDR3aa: CATSETGTALVEQFF
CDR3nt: TGTGCCACCAGTGAAACCGGGACAGCCCTAGTGGAGCAGTTCTTC

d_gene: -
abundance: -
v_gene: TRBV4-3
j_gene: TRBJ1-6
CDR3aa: CASSRTPQGNSPLHF
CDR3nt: TGCGCCAGCAGCCGAACCCCACAGGGTAATTCACCCCTCCACTTT

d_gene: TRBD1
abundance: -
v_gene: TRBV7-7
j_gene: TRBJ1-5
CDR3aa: CASSPPGLRDRTLSNQPQHF
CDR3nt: TGTGCCAGCAGCCCACCCGGTCTCCGGGACAGGACTCTTAGCAATCAGCCCCAGCATTTT

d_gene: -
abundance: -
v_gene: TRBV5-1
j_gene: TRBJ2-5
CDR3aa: CASSLGASQETQYF
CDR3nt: TGCGCCAGCAGCTTGGGGGCAAGCCAAGAGACCCAGTACTTC

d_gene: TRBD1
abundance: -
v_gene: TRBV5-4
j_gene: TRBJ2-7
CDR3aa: CASSYWTGGIYEQYF
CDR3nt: TGTGCCAGCAGCTACTGGACAGGGGGCATTTACGAGCAGTACTTC

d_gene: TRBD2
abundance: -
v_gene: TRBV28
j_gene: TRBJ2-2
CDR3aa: CASSPTQGSGRASTGELFF
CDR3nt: TGTGCCAGCAGTCCGACGCAGGGGAGCGGGAGGGCCAGTACCGGGGAGCTGTTTTTT

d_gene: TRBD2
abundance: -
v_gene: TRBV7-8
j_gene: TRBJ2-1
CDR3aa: CASSPGTRLNEQFF
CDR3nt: TGTGCCAGCAGCCCCGGGACTAGGCTCAACGAGCAGTTCTTC

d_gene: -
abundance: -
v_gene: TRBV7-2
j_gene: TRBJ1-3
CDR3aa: CASSVGLSRAGNTIYF
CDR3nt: TGTGCCAGCAGCGTAGGACTCTCCCGGGCTGGAAACACCATATATTTT

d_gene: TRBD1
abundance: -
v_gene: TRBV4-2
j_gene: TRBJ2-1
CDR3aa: CASSQVGTGRYNEQFF
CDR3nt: TGTGCCAGCAGCCAAGTAGGGACAGGACGCTACAATGAGCAGTTCTTC

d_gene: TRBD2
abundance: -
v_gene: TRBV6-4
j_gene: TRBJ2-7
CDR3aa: CAKTGGDPHEQYF
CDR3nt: TGTGCCAAAACTGGGGGGGACCCTCACGAGCAGTACTTC

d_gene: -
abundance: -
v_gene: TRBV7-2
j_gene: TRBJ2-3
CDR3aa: CASSLASRETDTQYF
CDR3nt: TGTGCCAGCAGCTTAGCTTCCCGGGAGACAGATACGCAGTATTTT

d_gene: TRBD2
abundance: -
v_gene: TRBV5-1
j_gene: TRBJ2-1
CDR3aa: CASSLVAGGIYNEQFF
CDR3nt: TGCGCCAGCAGCTTGGTTGCGGGGGGAATCTACAATGAGCAGTTCTTC

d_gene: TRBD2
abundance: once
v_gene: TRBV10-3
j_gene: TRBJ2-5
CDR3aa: CAIRGTSGGQETQYF
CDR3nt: TGTGCCATCAGGGGGACTAGCGGGGGACAAGAGACCCAGTACTTC

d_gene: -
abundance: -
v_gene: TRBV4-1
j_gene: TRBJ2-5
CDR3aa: CASSQAGERWGETQYF
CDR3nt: TGCGCCAGCAGCCAAGCGGGGGAGCGGTGGGGGGAGACCCAGTACTTC

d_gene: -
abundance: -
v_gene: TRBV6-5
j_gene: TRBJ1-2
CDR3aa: CASVSGGGYGYTF
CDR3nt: TGTGCCAGTGTTTCAGGCGGGGGCTATGGCTACACCTTC

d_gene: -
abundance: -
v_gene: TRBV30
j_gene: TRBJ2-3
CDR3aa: CAWQPGTDTQYF
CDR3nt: TGTGCCTGGCAACCAGGGACAGATACGCAGTATTTT

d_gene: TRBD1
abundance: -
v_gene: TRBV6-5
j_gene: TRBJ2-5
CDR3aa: CASSSSGTGEETQYF
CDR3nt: TGTGCCAGCAGTTCATCCGGGACAGGGGAGGAGACCCAGTACTTC

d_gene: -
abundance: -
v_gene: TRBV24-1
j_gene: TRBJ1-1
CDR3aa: CATMSGSNTEAFF
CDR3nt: TGTGCCACCATGAGCGGTTCGAACACTGAAGCTTTCTTT

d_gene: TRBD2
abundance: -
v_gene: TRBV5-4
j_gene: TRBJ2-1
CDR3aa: CASSLTSGSYNEQFF
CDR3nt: TGTGCCAGCAGCTTAACTAGCGGGAGTTACAATGAGCAGTTCTTC

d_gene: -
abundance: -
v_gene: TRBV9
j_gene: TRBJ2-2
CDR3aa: CASWGGVDGELFF
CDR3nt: TGTGCCAGCTGGGGCGGGGTGGACGGGGAGCTGTTTTTT

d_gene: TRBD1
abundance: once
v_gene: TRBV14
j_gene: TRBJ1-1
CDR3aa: CASSYIQGAVDNTEAFF
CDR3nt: TGTGCCAGCAGCTATATCCAGGGGGCAGTTGATAACACTGAAGCTTTCTTT

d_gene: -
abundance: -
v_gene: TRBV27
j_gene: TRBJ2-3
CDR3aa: CASSLRGDTQYF
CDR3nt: TGTGCCAGCAGTTTAAGGGGGGATACGCAGTATTTT

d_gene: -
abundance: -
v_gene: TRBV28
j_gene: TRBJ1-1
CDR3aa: CASSPTGMNTEAFF
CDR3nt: TGTGCCAGCAGTCCGACAGGAATGAACACTGAAGCTTTCTTT

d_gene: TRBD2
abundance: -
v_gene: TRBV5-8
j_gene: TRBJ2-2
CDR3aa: CASSWRVAGSGELFF
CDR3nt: TGTGCCAGCAGCTGGCGGGTAGCGGGATCCGGGGAGCTGTTTTTT

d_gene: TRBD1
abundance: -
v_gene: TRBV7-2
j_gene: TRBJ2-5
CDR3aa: CASRSGQGAGTQYF
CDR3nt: TGTGCCAGCAGAAGCGGACAGGGGGCAGGGACCCAGTACTTC

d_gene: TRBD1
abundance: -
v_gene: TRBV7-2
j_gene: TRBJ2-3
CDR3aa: CASSSGTGYTDTQYF
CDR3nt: TGTGCCAGCAGCTCCGGGACAGGGTACACAGATACGCAGTATTTT

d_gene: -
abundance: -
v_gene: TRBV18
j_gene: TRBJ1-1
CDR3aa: CASSPQRQSTEAFF
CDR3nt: TGTGCCAGCTCACCCCAAAGACAGTCCACTGAAGCTTTCTTT

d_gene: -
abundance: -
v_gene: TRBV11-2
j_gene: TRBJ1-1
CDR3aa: CASSTGGKNTEAFF
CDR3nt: TGTGCCAGCAGCACGGGGGGTAAGAACACTGAAGCTTTCTTT

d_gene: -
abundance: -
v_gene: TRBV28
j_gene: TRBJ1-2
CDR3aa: CASSPRRGLGYTF
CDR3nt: TGTGCCAGCAGTCCCAGACGGGGACTCGGCTACACCTTC

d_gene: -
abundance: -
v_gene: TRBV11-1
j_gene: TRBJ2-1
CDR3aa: CASSLGTDYNEQFF
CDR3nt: TGTGCCAGCAGCTTAGGGACAGACTACAATGAGCAGTTCTTC

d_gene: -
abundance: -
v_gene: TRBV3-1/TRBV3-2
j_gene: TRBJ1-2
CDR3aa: CASSQDKTEFF
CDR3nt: TGTGCCAGCAGCCAAGATAAGACAGAGTTCTTC

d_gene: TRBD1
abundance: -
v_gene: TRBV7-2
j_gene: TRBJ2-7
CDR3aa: CASSPRQGYEQYF
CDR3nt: TGTGCCAGCAGCCCTCGACAGGGCTACGAGCAGTACTTC

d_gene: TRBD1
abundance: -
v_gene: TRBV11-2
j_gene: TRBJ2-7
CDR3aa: CASSHGQAIYF
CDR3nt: TGTGCCAGCAGCCATGGACAGGCTATTTACTTC

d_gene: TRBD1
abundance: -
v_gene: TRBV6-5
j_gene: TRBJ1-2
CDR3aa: CASSYSTGGGYGYTF
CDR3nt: TGTGCCAGCAGTTACTCAACAGGGGGCGGGTATGGCTACACCTTC

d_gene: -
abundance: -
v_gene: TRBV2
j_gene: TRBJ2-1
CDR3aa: CASSGPGEQFF
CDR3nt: TGTGCCAGCAGTGGTCCAGGTGAGCAGTTCTTC

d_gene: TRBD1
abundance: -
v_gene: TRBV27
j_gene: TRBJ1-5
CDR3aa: CASSPYSQGDQPQHF
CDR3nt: TGTGCCAGCAGTCCCTACTCCCAGGGGGATCAGCCCCAGCATTTT

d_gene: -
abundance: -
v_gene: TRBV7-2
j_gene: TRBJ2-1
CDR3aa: CASSLGLDYGEQFF
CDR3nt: TGTGCCAGCAGCTTAGGCTTAGATTACGGTGAGCAGTTCTTC

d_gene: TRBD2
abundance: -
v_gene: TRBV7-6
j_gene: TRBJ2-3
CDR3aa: CASSLAVWREGGDTQYF
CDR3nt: TGTGCCAGCAGCTTAGCCGTCTGGCGGGAGGGGGGAGATACGCAGTATTTT

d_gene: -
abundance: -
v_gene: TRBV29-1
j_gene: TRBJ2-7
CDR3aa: CSVEEGGEYEQYF
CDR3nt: TGCAGCGTTGAAGAGGGAGGAGAATACGAGCAGTACTTC

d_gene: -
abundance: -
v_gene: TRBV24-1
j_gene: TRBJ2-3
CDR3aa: CATSAGPHTDTQYF
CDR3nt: TGTGCCACCAGTGCAGGTCCTCACACAGATACGCAGTATTTT

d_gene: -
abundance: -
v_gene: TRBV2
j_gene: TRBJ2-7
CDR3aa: CASSPVDRNEQYF
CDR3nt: TGTGCCAGCAGCCCCGTTGACAGAAACGAGCAGTACTTC

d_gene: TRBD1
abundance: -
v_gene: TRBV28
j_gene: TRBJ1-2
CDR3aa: CASSILTGTYGYTF
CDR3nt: TGTGCCAGCAGTATCCTGACAGGGACCTATGGCTACACCTTC

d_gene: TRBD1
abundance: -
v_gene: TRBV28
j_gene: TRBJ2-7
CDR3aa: CASSGTWTGGSIAYEQYF
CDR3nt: TGTGCCAGCAGTGGAACCTGGACAGGGGGCTCGATCGCCTACGAGCAGTACTTC

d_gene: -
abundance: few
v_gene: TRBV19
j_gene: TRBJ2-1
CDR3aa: CASSTSVSYNEQFF
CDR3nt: TGTGCCAGTAGTACTAGCGTCTCCTACAATGAGCAGTTCTTC

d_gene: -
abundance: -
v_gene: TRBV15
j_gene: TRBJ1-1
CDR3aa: CATSRDRGGTEAFF
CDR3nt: TGTGCCACCAGCAGAGATCGGGGTGGGACTGAAGCTTTCTTT

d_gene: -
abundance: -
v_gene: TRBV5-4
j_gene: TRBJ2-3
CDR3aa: CASSLGRGGGPSTDTQYF
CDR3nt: TGTGCCAGCAGCTTGGGTAGGGGCGGGGGCCCTAGCACAGATACGCAGTATTTT

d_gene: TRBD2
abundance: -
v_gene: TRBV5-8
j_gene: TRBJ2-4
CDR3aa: CASSPPGGEKNIQYF
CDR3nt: TGTGCCAGCAGCCCGCCGGGGGGGGAGAAAAACATTCAGTACTTC

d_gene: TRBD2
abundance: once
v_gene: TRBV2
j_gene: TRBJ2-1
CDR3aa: CASNPSGGVEQFF
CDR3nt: TGTGCCAGCAACCCGAGCGGGGGGGTTGAGCAGTTCTTC

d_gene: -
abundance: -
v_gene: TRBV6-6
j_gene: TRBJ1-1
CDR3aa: CASRLNTEAFF
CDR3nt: TGTGCCAGCCGGTTGAACACTGAAGCTTTCTTT

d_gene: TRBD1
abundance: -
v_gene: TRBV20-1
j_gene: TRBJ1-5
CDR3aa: CSASSSTGEWEPQHF
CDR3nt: TGCAGTGCTAGTTCGTCCACAGGGGAATGGGAGCCCCAGCATTTT

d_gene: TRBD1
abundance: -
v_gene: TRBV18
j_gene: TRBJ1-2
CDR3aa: CASSPSTGDYGYTF
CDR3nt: TGTGCCAGCTCACCATCGACAGGGGACTATGGCTACACCTTC